This TCR beta chain was observed in a study of T cells after somatic rescue of genetic block. Measured with immunoSEQ multiplex PCR; TCRdb has only the in-frame clones, and not every one. The data contain roughly 71,000 clones, about nine tenths of them singletons. The receptor was isolated from a man in his thirties or forties. The sequencing sample was made of peripheral blood mononuclear cells (PBMCs).

The CDR3 reads CASSAYRDTQELWTYEQYF. Written as DNA, the CDR3 is TGTGCCAGCAGCGCCTACCGGGACACCCAGGAGCTGTGGACCTACGAGCAGTACTTC. The chain combines TRBV7-2 with TRBJ2-7, with D perhaps matching TRBD1 (6 bases). CDR1 and CDR2 from the germline V gene are SGHTA and FQGNSA. This CDR3 is 19 amino acids long. V was trimmed by 5 bases and J by 2 bases, leaving 28 bases between them.